Listed here are 32 T cell receptor beta chains from one sample, sequenced in a study of CXCR3-negative and CXCR3-positive naive CD8 T cells. Through 5' RACE with UMI labels, the TRB cDNA libraries were prepared. TCRdb reprocessed the 5' RACE reads, with one entry per CDR3 protein and no DNA. The specimen's table records roughly 48,000 distinct CDR3 sequences. The specimen was memory CD8+ T cells from blood. The receptors were sampled from a human donor in good health. Some clones in this sample may be carry-over from other donors' samples.

The CDR3 loop reads CSALSGGQETQYF. The chain joins TRBV20-1 to TRBJ2-5; TCRdb lists TRBD2, though no DNA is available to test this call. The germline V gene encodes CDR1 DFQATT and CDR2 SNEGSKA (reference sequence). This CDR3 region has 13 residues.

V usage is TRBV7-8 and J usage is TRBJ2-7; there is no DNA to check the TCRdb D call of TRBD1. The CDR3 length is 13 residues. The germline gives CDR1 SGHVS, CDR2 FQNEAQ. The CDR3 loop is CASSLGRGYEQYF.

The gene calls are TRBV7-6 and TRBJ1-2; the D gene TCRdb calls, TRBD1, cannot be checked with no DNA. CDR1 and CDR2 (germline): SGHVS, FNYEAQ. The CDR3 has 14 amino acids. The CDR3 protein is CASSLGQDMRGYTF.

The genes are TRBV7-7 and TRBJ2-2; as DNA is missing, the TRBD1 call by TCRdb cannot be tested. Germline-derived CDR1 and CDR2 are SSHAT and FNYEAQ (reference sequence). The CDR3 totals 16 residues. The CDR3 loop is CASSPREQGSYGELFF. The full variable domain, in which reference TRBV7-7 and TRBJ2-2 provide the parts outside the CDR3, is GAGVSQSPRYKVTKRGQDVTLRCDPISSHATLYWYQQALGQGPEFLTYFNYEAQPDKSGLPSDRFSAERPEGSISTLTIQRTEQRDSAMYRCASSPREQGSYGELFFGEGSRLTVL.

The gene calls are TRBV29-1 and TRBJ2-3. CDR1 SQVTM and CDR2 ANQGSEA come from the germline V gene. The CDR3 is made up of 13 amino acids. The CDR3 is CSVGKELTDTQYF.

The rearrangement links TRBV10-3 to TRBJ2-7; TCRdb returns TRBD1, unconfirmable since there is no DNA. Germline V gene lookup returns CDR1 ENHRY and CDR2 SYGVKD. The CDR3 is made up of 11 amino acids. CDR3 amino acids: CAINPGGEQYF.

The gene calls are TRBV9 and TRBJ2-1; TCRdb designates TRBD2, a call that cannot be tested without DNA. From germline, CDR1 is SGDLS and CDR2 YYNGEE. The CDR3 loop spans 14 amino acids. The CDR3: CASSVSGRVDEQFF.

This chain connects TRBV18 to TRBJ1-5. The CDR3 consists of 15 residues. Germline lookup yields CDR1 KGHSH and CDR2 LQKENI. CDR3 sequence reads: CASSPGEFSNQPQHF.

The rearrangement uses TRBV20-1 and TRBJ2-2. Germline values: CDR1 DFQATT, CDR2 SNEGSKA (reference sequence). This CDR3 contains 13 residues. CDR3 sequence: CSARSSNTGELFF.

This chain connects TRBV5-6 to TRBJ2-5; TCRdb picks TRBD1, but there is no DNA to check that call. This CDR3 is 15 amino acids long. Per germline, CDR1 SGHDT and CDR2 YYEEEE. CDR3: CASSLPGAYQETQYF.

The V gene is TRBV5-5, the J gene TRBJ2-1; there is no DNA to check the TCRdb D call of TRBD1. Germline-derived CDR1 and CDR2 are SGHKS and YYEKEE (reference sequence). CDR3 length equals 16 residues. CDR3 loop: CASSFSPNAPYNEQFF.

The chain employs TRBV20-1 and TRBJ2-1. CDR3 size: 14 residues. Germline assignment: CDR1 DFQATT and CDR2 SNEGSKA (reference sequence). CDR3 sequence reads: CSASVPRSYNEQFF.

The V call is TRBV25-1, the J call TRBJ1-2. Germline V CDR1 and CDR2: MGHDK, SYGVNS. This CDR3 region has 12 residues. Here the CDR3 reads CASSASNLGYTF.

J is TRBJ2-7 and V is TRBV12-3 or TRBV12-4; the TCRdb call, TRBD1, lacks DNA for checking. The CDR3 consists of 13 residues. CDR3 sequence: CASSLGQTYEQYF.

The chain carries TRBV25-1 and TRBJ2-1; without DNA, the TCRdb call of TRBD1 cannot be checked. The germline V gene encodes CDR1 MGHDK and CDR2 SYGVNS. The CDR3 runs 13 residues. CDR3 region: CASSLGAAGEQFF.

V and J are TRBV11-2 and TRBJ1-1; the D gene TCRdb calls, TRBD1, cannot be checked with no DNA. Looked up from germline, CDR1 is SGHAT and CDR2 is FQNNGV. The CDR3 contains 15 residues. The CDR3 sequence: CASRPTGTGNTEAFF.

CDR3 sequence: CASSPTGGFTSYEQYF. The genes are TRBV9 and TRBJ2-7; TCRdb's D call of TRBD1 is untestable without DNA. Germline V gene sequence: CDR1 SGDLS, CDR2 YYNGEE. The CDR3 has 16 residues.

The chain combines TRBV2 with TRBJ2-2; the D gene TCRdb calls, TRBD1, cannot be checked with no DNA. The germline CDR1 and CDR2 sequences are SNHLY and FYNNEI. This CDR3 is built from 14 residues. CDR3: CASSGDPYTGELFF.

The chain carries TRBV14 and TRBJ2-1. This CDR3 has 11 amino acids. Germline lookup yields CDR1 SGHDN and CDR2 FVKESK. The CDR3 reads CASSQGYEQFF. Full variable domain (missing parts from reference TRBV14 and TRBJ2-1): EAGVTQFPSHSVIEKGQTVTLRCDPISGHDNLYWYRRVMGKEIKFLLHFVKESKQDESGMPNNRFLAERTGGTYSTLKVQPAELEDSGVYFCASSQGYEQFFGPGTRLTVL.

The V call is TRBV20-1, the J call TRBJ2-7. The length of the CDR3 is 15 residues. In germline, CDR1 is DFQATT, CDR2 SNEGSKA (reference sequence). The CDR3 sequence is CSARDLREDYYEQYF.

The genes are TRBV6-5 and TRBJ2-1. Germline loops: CDR1 MNHEY, CDR2 SVGAGI. This CDR3 comprises 15 residues. CDR3 residues: CASSFGSIRGNEQFF.

The chain couples TRBV6-2 or TRBV6-3 to TRBJ1-5; TCRdb's D call of TRBD1 is untestable without DNA. There are 15 residues in the CDR3. Looked up from germline, CDR1 is MNHEY and CDR2 is SVGEGT. CDR3 protein: CASSFPPDRAQPQHF.

CDR3 amino acids: CSVDLEGAGNEQFF. V and J are TRBV29-1 and TRBJ2-1; the D call from TCRdb, TRBD1, cannot be confirmed without DNA. From germline, CDR1 is SQVTM and CDR2 ANQGSEA. The CDR3 extends over 14 amino acids.

V gene TRBV12-3 or TRBV12-4 combines with J gene TRBJ2-1. The CDR3 totals 12 residues. CDR3 in amino acids: CASTGSYNEQFF.

The rearrangement links TRBV7-2 to TRBJ1-2. This CDR3 has 15 amino acids. The germline CDR1 and CDR2 sequences are SGHTA and FQGNSA. This CDR3 is CASSLEYVTTYSYTF.

The V gene is TRBV5-1, the J gene TRBJ2-7; TCRdb proposes TRBD1, but this gene call is untestable without DNA. This CDR3 spans 14 amino acids. Germline V gene data show CDR1 as SGHRS and CDR2 as YFSETQ. This chain's CDR3 is CASSFRGPGDEQYF.

The chain recombines TRBV28 with TRBJ1-4; the D call of TRBD1 rests on TCRdb alone, since no DNA is present to check it. The CDR3 consists of 11 residues. Germline loops: CDR1 MDHEN, CDR2 SYDVKM. This CDR3 is CASIWGDELFF. The full variable domain, rest sourced from reference TRBV28 and TRBJ1-4, is DVKVTQSSRYLVKRTGEKVFLECVQDMDHENMFWYRQDPGLGLRLIYFSYDVKMKEKGDIPEGYSVSREKKERFSLILESASTNQTSMYLCASIWGDELFFGSGTQLSVL.

The J gene is TRBJ2-3, the V gene TRBV4-2; the D gene TCRdb calls, TRBD2, cannot be checked with no DNA. This CDR3 region has 20 residues. From germline, CDR1 is LGHNA and CDR2 YNFKEQ. The CDR3: CASSQYGTSGGAPSTDTQYF.

This clonotype shows up as medium-sized by frequency. This sequence joins TRBV6-2 or TRBV6-3 and TRBJ1-5. Germline lookup yields CDR1 MNHEY and CDR2 SVGEGT. There are 13 residues in the CDR3. CDR3 in amino acids: CASSYSENQPQHF.

This chain connects TRBV28 to TRBJ2-3. This CDR3 region has 15 residues. Germline CDR1 reads MDHEN; CDR2 reads SYDVKM. This CDR3 reads CASSLNTFSTDTQYF. The full variable domain, with the rest looked up from reference TRBV28 and TRBJ2-3, is DVKVTQSSRYLVKRTGEKVFLECVQDMDHENMFWYRQDPGLGLRLIYFSYDVKMKEKGDIPEGYSVSREKKERFSLILESASTNQTSMYLCASSLNTFSTDTQYFGPGTRLTVL.

This rearrangement joins TRBV25-1 to TRBJ1-1. Germline CDR1 reads MGHDK; CDR2 reads SYGVNS. This CDR3 has 13 residues. CDR3 loop: CASSERENTEAFF.

The CDR3 reads CSDRPHTGSYEQYF. The chain couples TRBV20-1 to TRBJ2-7; TCRdb lists TRBD1, though no DNA is available to test this call. Germline-derived CDR1 and CDR2 are DFQATT and SNEGSKA (reference sequence). The CDR3 is made up of 14 amino acids.